The source of this T cell receptor beta chain is a study of CD8 T cells in ankylosing spondylitis. For this clonotype: Its target is not known.

A single record per CDR3 protein comes from TCRdb applying MiXCR to the 5' RACE reads. The data show fewer than 250,000 distinct CDR3 sequences, approximately 20% seen once. The germline V gene has CDR1 MGHRA and CDR2 YSYEKL. The V and J ends lost 0 bases and 4 bases respectively, with 8 bases between them. This CDR3 has 14 amino acids. Broader study findings: Ankylosing spondylitis blood seemed to carry a telltale TCR beta motif made of seven or eight highly homologous variants.

The gene calls are TRBV4-1 and TRBJ2-3; D is possibly TRBD2 (5 bases). This receptor was obtained from a male donor with ankylosing spondylitis. Sequencing used blood, either unsorted or a sorted T cell fraction (not recorded which). Here the CDR3 DNA reads TGCGCCAGCAGCCAAGAGTCGAGGGCAGATACGCAGTATTTT. Translation: CASSQESRADTQYF.